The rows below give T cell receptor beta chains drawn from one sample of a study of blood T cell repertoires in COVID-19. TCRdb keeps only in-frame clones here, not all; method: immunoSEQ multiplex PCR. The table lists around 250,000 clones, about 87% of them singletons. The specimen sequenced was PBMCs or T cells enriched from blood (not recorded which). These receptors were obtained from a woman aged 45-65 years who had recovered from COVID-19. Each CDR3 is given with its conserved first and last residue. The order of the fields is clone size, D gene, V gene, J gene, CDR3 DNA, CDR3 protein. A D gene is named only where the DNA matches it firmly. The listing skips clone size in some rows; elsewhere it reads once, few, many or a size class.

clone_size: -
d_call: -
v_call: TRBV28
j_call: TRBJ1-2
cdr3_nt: TGTGCCAGCAGTTTGGGAAGGGCGGGGGACTATGGCTACACCTTC
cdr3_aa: CASSLGRAGDYGYTF

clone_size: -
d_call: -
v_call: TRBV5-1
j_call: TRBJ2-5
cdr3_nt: TGCGCCAGCAGCTTGGGGCCGCGGATACAAGAGACCCAGTACTTC
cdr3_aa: CASSLGPRIQETQYF

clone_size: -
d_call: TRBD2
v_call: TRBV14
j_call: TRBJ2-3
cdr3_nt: TGTGCCAGCAGCCCTTGGACTAGCGGGAGGGACACAGATACGCAGTATTTT
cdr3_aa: CASSPWTSGRDTDTQYF

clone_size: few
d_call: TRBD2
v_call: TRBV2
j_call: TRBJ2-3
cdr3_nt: TGTGCCAGCAGTGAACTAGCAAGCGGGGCAGATACGCAGTATTTT
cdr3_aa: CASSELASGADTQYF

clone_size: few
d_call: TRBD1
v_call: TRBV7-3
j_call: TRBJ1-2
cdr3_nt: TGTGCCAGCAGCTTAACGGGTCCGGGACAGGGGTATGGCTACACCTTC
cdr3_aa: CASSLTGPGQGYGYTF

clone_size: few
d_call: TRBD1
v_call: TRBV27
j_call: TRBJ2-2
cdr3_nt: TGTGCCAGCAGTTTCATATCGGGACAGGGGACCGGGGAGCTGTTTTTT
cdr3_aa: CASSFISGQGTGELFF

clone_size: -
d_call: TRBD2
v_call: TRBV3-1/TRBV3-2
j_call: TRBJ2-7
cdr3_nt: TGTGCCAGCAGCCAAGGACTAGCGGGAGCCCAGGGGGAGCAGTACTTC
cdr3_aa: CASSQGLAGAQGEQYF

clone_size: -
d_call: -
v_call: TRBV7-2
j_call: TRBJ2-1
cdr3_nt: TGTGCCAGCAGCTTAGTGACGGAGGTGCAGTTCTTC
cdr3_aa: CASSLVTEVQFF

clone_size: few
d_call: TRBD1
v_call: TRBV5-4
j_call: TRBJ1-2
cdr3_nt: TGTGCCAGCAGCTTACAGGGGGCGGGCTATGGCTACACCTTC
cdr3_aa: CASSLQGAGYGYTF

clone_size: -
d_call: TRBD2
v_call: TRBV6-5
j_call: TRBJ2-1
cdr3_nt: TGTGCCAGCAGTTCGGGACTAGCGGGAGCCAATGAGCAGTTCTTC
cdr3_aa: CASSSGLAGANEQFF

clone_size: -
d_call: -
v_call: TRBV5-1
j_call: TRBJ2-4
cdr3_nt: TGCGCCAGCAGCTCCTTAGGTGGGAGTATAGTAGACATTCAGTACTTC
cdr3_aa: CASSSLGGSIVDIQYF

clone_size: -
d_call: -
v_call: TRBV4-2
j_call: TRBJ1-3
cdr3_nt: TGTGCCAGCAGCCAAGAGTTAGCGGGAACTGGAAACACCATATATTTT
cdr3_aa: CASSQELAGTGNTIYF

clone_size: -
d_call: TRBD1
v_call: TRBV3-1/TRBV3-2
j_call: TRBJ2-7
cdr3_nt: TGTGCCAGCAGCCTTCGACAGGGGAAAATCGAGCAGTACTTC
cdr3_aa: CASSLRQGKIEQYF